This entry features one TCR beta chain sequence. The source of the sample is a study of blood T cell repertoires in COVID-19. Study background: Collection of acute and convalescent COVID-19 samples took place in the United States, Italy and Spain. The cDNA or gDNA used as material had been derived from T cells, B-cell-depleted T cells, or PBMCs.

CDR1 is MDHEN and CDR2 is SYDVKM in the germline V gene. The V gene lost 7 bases and the J gene lost 0 bases, with 13 bases spanning the gap. This CDR3 region has 16 residues. Some clones are missing from TCRdb's copy, which holds only in-frame ones; the method was immunoSEQ multiplex PCR. This table holds just over 650,000 clones, about 87% found once. This receptor was identified in a woman aged 18-30 years with acute or convalescent COVID-19. The chain is built from TRBV28 and TRBJ2-6; D might be TRBD2 (6 bases). Sequencing was performed on peripheral blood. The CDR3 nucleotides read TGTGCCAGCACGGAGGGAACTATCTCTGGGGCCAACGTCCTGACTTTC. Its protein product is CASTEGTISGANVLTF.